This T cell receptor beta chain appears in the sequencing data of a study of OX40 agonist ivuxolimab in advanced cancers. Study background: In this trial design, patients received ivuxolimab intravenously at 0.01 to 10 mg/kg every 2 weeks. Three patients showed partial responses: one hepatocellular carcinoma and two cutaneous melanoma cases.

Study outcomes and limitations: Some nonresponders additionally presented with little normalized T-cell clonal expansion.

Remarks on this clone: What it binds is not known.

Patients were ruled out by autoimmune disease history or systemic immunosuppression. The method was immunoSEQ multiplex PCR; TCRdb's version includes in-frame clones alone and lacks a portion of them. The table includes about 47,000 clones, roughly nine tenths detected once. Germline V gene lookup returns CDR1 MGHDK and CDR2 SYGVNS. The CDR3 contains 15 residues. The V and J ends lost 4 bases and 3 bases, in that order; junction bases with no gene match: 5. The TCR originated in an adult with an advanced solid tumor such as melanoma, head and neck, liver or kidney cancer. The sequencing used CD4+ or CD8+ T cells sorted from blood, collected in a trial of the OX40 agonist ivuxolimab. The chain is built from TRBV25-1 and TRBJ2-1; 8 bases are shared with TRBD2. The DNA for the CDR3 is TGTGCCAGCAGTGCAGCGGGAGCGGGCTACAATGAGCAGTTCTTC. Protein: CASSAAGAGYNEQFF.